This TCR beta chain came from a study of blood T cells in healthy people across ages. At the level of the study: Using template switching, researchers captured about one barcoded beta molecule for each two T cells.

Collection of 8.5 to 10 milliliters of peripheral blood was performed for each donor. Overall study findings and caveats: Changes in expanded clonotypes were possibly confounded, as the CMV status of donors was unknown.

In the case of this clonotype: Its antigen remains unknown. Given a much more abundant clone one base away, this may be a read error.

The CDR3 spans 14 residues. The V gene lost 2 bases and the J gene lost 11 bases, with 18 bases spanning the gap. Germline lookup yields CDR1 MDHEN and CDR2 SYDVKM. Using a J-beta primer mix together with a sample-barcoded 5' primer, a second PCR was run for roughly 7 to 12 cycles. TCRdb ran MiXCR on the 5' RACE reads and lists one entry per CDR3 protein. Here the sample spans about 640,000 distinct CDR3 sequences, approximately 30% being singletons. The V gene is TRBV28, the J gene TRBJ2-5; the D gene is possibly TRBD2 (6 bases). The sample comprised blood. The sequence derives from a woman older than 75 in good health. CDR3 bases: TGTGCCAGCAGTTTAGGAGGGGTGCTCAATGAGCAGTACTTC. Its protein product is CASSLGGVLNEQYF.